Each of the 8 T cell receptor beta chains below was sequenced from the same sample in a study of CD8+CD57+ T cells in acquired aplastic anemia. The template used for profiling TCR beta VDJ and CDR3 was genomic DNA. In TCRdb, the reads were re-called with MiXCR into one record per CDR3 protein. Of more than 150,000 distinct CDR3 sequences in the sample, 45% to 50% were seen once. Sample: sorted CD4+, CD8+, or CD8+CD57+ T cells (not recorded which) from PBMCs. These receptor sequences come from a human donor in good health.

This clonotype occurred many times. This chain connects TRBV10-3 to TRBJ1-6; 12 bases are shared with TRBD1. V shed 6 bases, J shed 12 bases, and the junction held 6 bases outside the gene matches. This CDR3 spans 14 amino acids. The germline gives CDR1 ENHRY, CDR2 SYGVKD. CDR3 region: CAISPGQGALPLHF. CDR3 DNA sequence: TGTGCCATCAGCCCGGGACAGGGGGCTTTACCCCTCCACTTT.

The chain recombines TRBV7-9 with TRBJ2-3; perhaps D is TRBD1 or TRBD2 (5 bases each). Trimming cost V 7 bases and J 6 bases, with 17 bases left between them. The CDR3 has 14 residues. CDR1 and CDR2 from the germline V gene are SEHNR and FQNEAQ (reference sequence). In DNA form, the CDR3 reads TGTGCCAGCACTGGGGGAATCATTTCCGATACGCAGTATTTT. Protein: CASTGGIISDTQYF. The whole variable domain, filled in from reference TRBV7-9 and TRBJ2-3, reads DTGVSQNPRHKITKRGQNVTFRCDPISEHNRLYWYRQTLGQGPEFLTYFQNEAQLEKSRLLSDRFSAERPKGSFSTLEIQRTEQGDSAMYLCASTGGIISDTQYFGPGTRLTVL.

The gene calls are TRBV5-1 and TRBJ2-1, with 12 nucleotides matching TRBD2. The CDR3 covers 14 residues. Germline CDR1 and CDR2: SGHRS and YFSETQ. Losses at the gene ends were 4 bases for V and 7 bases for J; bases not matched to a gene: 3. CDR3 DNA sequence: TGCGCCAGCAGCGAAGGGACTAGCGGGAATGAGCAGTTCTTC. It translates to CASSEGTSGNEQFF.

At least ten counts were recorded for this clonotype. The J gene is TRBJ2-7, the V gene TRBV11-2, with 7 bases matching TRBD1. Germline CDR1 SGHAT, CDR2 FQNNGV. The CDR3 extends over 13 amino acids. V gave up 8 bases and J gave up 2 bases; unmatched junction bases: 6. CDR3 protein: CASRPTGTYEQYF. In DNA form, the CDR3 reads TGTGCCAGCCGACCGACAGGGACCTACGAGCAGTACTTC.

The gene calls are TRBV20-1 and TRBJ1-6, with D perhaps matching TRBD1 (5 bases). The V and J ends lost 5 bases and 14 bases respectively, with 22 bases between them. The CDR3 has 14 amino acids. Germline V lookup: CDR1 DFQATT, CDR2 SNEGSKA (reference sequence). The CDR3 protein is CSALVRDRGRALHF. In DNA, the CDR3 is TGCAGTGCTTTGGTCCGGGACCGCGGGAGGGCCCTCCACTTT.

Details on this clonotype: A clone one base away is much larger, so this may be a read error. This CDR3 is missing its conserved last phenylalanine or tryptophan, likely due to a read error. The V and J genes are TRBV3-1 and TRBJ2-7; 7 positions agree with TRBD1. V shed 3 bases and J 5 bases; nucleotides not matched to a gene: 7. The CDR3 has 14 residues. Per germline, CDR1 LGHDT and CDR2 YNNKEL (reference sequence). The chain's CDR3 is CASSQSTGSHEQYL. CDR3 nucleotide sequence: TGTGCCAGCAGCCAGTCGACAGGGTCCCACGAGCAGTACCTC.

The chain has TRBV7-9 and TRBJ2-7; no definite D call. Germline loops: CDR1 SEHNR, CDR2 FQNEAQ (reference sequence). This CDR3 is built from 11 residues. The germline V and J ends were trimmed by 3 bases and 5 bases, with 5 bases remaining between them. Here the CDR3 reads CASSFGNEQYF. CDR3 coding DNA: TGTGCCAGCAGCTTCGGTAACGAGCAGTACTTC.

The CDR3 region has the DNA TGTGCCATCAGTGAGTCCTTGTATCAGGAGCAGTACTTC. Its translation: CAISESLYQEQYF. V gene TRBV10-3 combines with J gene TRBJ2-7; no definite D call. This CDR3 is built from 13 residues. V lost 0 bases to trimming and J lost 7 bases, with 10 bases between them. Germline CDR1 and CDR2: ENHRY and SYGVKD.